The rows below give T cell receptor beta chains drawn from one sample of a study of beta chain features in type 1 diabetes. Here immunoSEQ multiplex PCR was the method, and the copy in TCRdb shows in-frame clones only, minus some. The sample lists approximately 270,000 clones; around 15% were seen once. Sequences were obtained from naive CD4+ T cells from blood. The receptors shown here come from a man aged 30-40 years with type 1 diabetes. The CDR3 runs from the conserved cysteine through the conserved F or W. D genes are given only for firm matches. Rows give clone size only sometimes, using once, few, many, or a class for an expanded clone.

D | size | J | V | DNA | CDR3
- | - | TRBJ1-4 | TRBV28 | TGTGCCAGCAGTTTAGGGGGGGCTGAAGAAAAACTGTTTTTT | CASSLGGAEEKLFF
- | - | TRBJ1-1 | TRBV4-2 | TGTGCCAGCAGCCAAGCTCCGGGGTCCAGCCCTGAAGCTTTCTTT | CASSQAPGSSPEAFF
TRBD2 | - | TRBJ2-7 | TRBV6-5 | TGTGCCAGCAGTTACAGGTCTAGCGGCGCCTACGAGCAGTACTTC | CASSYRSSGAYEQYF
- | - | TRBJ2-5 | TRBV19 | TGTGCCAGTAGTACTCAGGGGCTAGCGACCCAGTACTTC | CASSTQGLATQYF
- | few | TRBJ1-2 | TRBV6-1 | TGTGCCAGCAGTGAAAATCTCGGGTTCCGGGGAGGCTACACCTTC | CASSENLGFRGGYTF
TRBD1 | few | TRBJ2-2 | TRBV18 | TGTGCCAGCTCACTCCTGGACAGGGGGAAGGACGGTCCCGGGGAGCTGTTTTTT | CASSLLDRGKDGPGELFF
TRBD2 | few | TRBJ2-5 | TRBV30 | TGTGCCTGGACTAGCGGGAGTGGTAAGACCCAGTACTTC | CAWTSGSGKTQYF
- | - | TRBJ2-7 | TRBV6-1 | TGTGCCAGCAGCCCTGACAGGAGCTCCTACGAGCAGTACTTC | CASSPDRSSYEQYF
- | few | TRBJ2-7 | TRBV5-1 | TGCGCCAGCAGCTTCGTGGGAGTCGGGGACGAGCAGTACTTC | CASSFVGVGDEQYF
- | - | TRBJ1-3 | TRBV7-9 | TGTGCCAGCAGCTTAGCCACAGGCACAGCTGGAAACACCATATATTTT | CASSLATGTAGNTIYF
TRBD2 | few | TRBJ2-3 | TRBV7-7 | TGTGCTAGCAGCCCGGGACTAGCGGGCGCAACAGATACGCAGTATTTT | CASSPGLAGATDTQYF
- | - | TRBJ1-5 | TRBV27 | TGTGCCAGCAGACAGGGTTTCCAGCCCCAGCATTTT | CASRQGFQPQHF
- | few | TRBJ1-1 | TRBV7-9 | TGTGCCAGCAGCTACATGCAGATGAACACTGAAGCTTTCTTT | CASSYMQMNTEAFF
- | few | TRBJ1-5 | TRBV9 | TGTGCCAGCAGCGTGGACTCCGGAGGGAATCAGCCCCAGCATTTT | CASSVDSGGNQPQHF
TRBD2 | - | TRBJ2-1 | TRBV5-1 | TGCGCCAGCAGCCCGGGACTAGCGGGATACCTATACAATGAGCAGTTCTTC | CASSPGLAGYLYNEQFF
TRBD2 | - | TRBJ2-2 | TRBV4-3 | TGCGCCAGCAGCGGCAACGGGAGGTTCACCGGGGAGCTGTTTTTT | CASSGNGRFTGELFF
- | - | TRBJ2-1 | TRBV28 | TGTGCCAGCAGTCGCCCGTCCGGGACCTACAATGAGCAGTTCTTC | CASSRPSGTYNEQFF
- | few | TRBJ1-2 | TRBV19 | TGTGCCAGTAGTTTCCGGGGGTCTAACTATGGCTACACCTTC | CASSFRGSNYGYTF
- | few | TRBJ2-3 | TRBV29-1 | TGCAGCGGGGGCCCGCTTCTGGCAGATACGCAGTATTTT | CSGGPLLADTQYF
- | - | TRBJ2-3 | TRBV6-5 | TGTGCCAGCAGAGCCGGGACTCCTAGCACAGATACGCAGTATTTT | CASRAGTPSTDTQYF
TRBD2 | few | TRBJ2-7 | TRBV29-1 | TGCAGCGTTGGATCCAGCGGGAGCTACGAGCAGTACTTC | CSVGSSGSYEQYF
TRBD1 | - | TRBJ1-2 | TRBV2 | TGTGCCAGCAGTGAGGGCAGGGGGCAAGGCTACACCTTC | CASSEGRGQGYTF
- | few | TRBJ1-5 | TRBV27 | TGTGCCAGCCGCTCCTTAGGCGTCGGAGAAGGCAATCAGCCCCAGCATTTT | CASRSLGVGEGNQPQHF
TRBD1 | - | TRBJ1-2 | TRBV7-3 | TGTGCCAGCAGCTTCGGCGGACAGGCGGTAGTCTCTGGCTACACCTTC | CASSFGGQAVVSGYTF
TRBD1 | - | TRBJ2-2 | TRBV5-1 | TGCGCCAGCAGCCCGCGGACGGGACAGGGGACCGGGGAGCTGTTTTTT | CASSPRTGQGTGELFF
TRBD2 | few | TRBJ2-1 | TRBV29-1 | TGCAGCGTTGAACGGGGGGGGACTTCATCTCTCCAGTTCTTC | CSVERGGTSSLQFF
- | - | TRBJ2-1 | TRBV19 | TGTGCCAGTACCCTAAATAATGAGCAGTTCTTC | CASTLNNEQFF
TRBD2 | - | TRBJ2-5 | TRBV28 | TGTGCCAGCAGTTTCCGAGGGGGAGCGGGAGAAGAGACCCAGTACTTC | CASSFRGGAGEETQYF
- | - | TRBJ1-1 | TRBV18 | TGTGCCAGCTCACCCTTGAACACTGAAGCTTTCTTT | CASSPLNTEAFF
TRBD2 | few | TRBJ2-7 | TRBV5-1 | TGCGCCAGCAGGAGCACACTAGCGGGAGGTTACGAGCAGTACTTC | CASRSTLAGGYEQYF
- | - | TRBJ1-1 | TRBV5-1 | TGCGCCAGCAGCTTGTTAGGCGGCAACACTGAAGCTTTCTTT | CASSLLGGNTEAFF
TRBD1 | - | TRBJ1-2 | TRBV12-5 | TGTGCTAGTGGTTTGACGGCAGGGGGGTCAGGGCTATATGGCTACACCTTC | CASGLTAGGSGLYGYTF
TRBD1 | few | TRBJ2-1 | TRBV5-1 | TGCGCCAGCAGCTCCGTCGGGACAGGGAGCAATGAGCAGTTCTTC | CASSSVGTGSNEQFF
TRBD1 | - | TRBJ1-2 | TRBV7-8 | TGTGCCAGCAGCTTACGAGACAGGGCTAACTATGGCTACACCTTC | CASSLRDRANYGYTF
- | few | TRBJ2-7 | TRBV2 | TGTGCCAGCAGAGCTAGGGGTTACGAGCAGTACTTC | CASRARGYEQYF
- | - | TRBJ2-1 | TRBV19 | TGTGCCAGTAGTCAACACCCCGGGGTATACAATGAGCAGTTCTTC | CASSQHPGVYNEQFF
- | - | TRBJ1-1 | TRBV6-5 | TGTGCCAGCAGTTACAGTGCGGTGAACACTGAAGCTTTCTTT | CASSYSAVNTEAFF
- | few | TRBJ2-1 | TRBV7-3 | TGTGCCAGCAGCTCTCGCCTGACTAGAACTCAGGAGCAGTTCTTC | CASSSRLTRTQEQFF
TRBD2 | few | TRBJ2-1 | TRBV5-1 | TGCGCCAGCAGCTTGGTGGGTAGCGGGAACTCCTACAATGAGCAGTTCTTC | CASSLVGSGNSYNEQFF
TRBD1 | - | TRBJ2-1 | TRBV29-1 | TGCAGCGTTGAAAGGGACAGAGAGTACAATGAGCAGTTCTTC | CSVERDREYNEQFF
TRBD2 | - | TRBJ2-1 | TRBV5-4 | TGTGCCAGCAGCTCCGGGACTACCTCCTACAATGAGCAGTTCTTC | CASSSGTTSYNEQFF